This TCR beta chain was captured in a study of blood T cell repertoires in COVID-19. About the research overall: There were acute and convalescent COVID-19 samples, and they came from the United States, Italy and Spain. PBMCs, B-cell-depleted T cells, or T cells were the source of the cDNA or gDNA that made up the material.

In terms of age and location, participants ranged from roughly 18 to 100 years and lived in under 30 US areas. Study processing details: Quantification of nucleated cells was approximated via reference gene primer amplification. Method: immunoSEQ multiplex PCR; TCRdb's copy keeps in-frame clones and lacks some. V and J calls and clone size are copied from that table; D and trimming were computed from the DNA. In the table there are about 270,000 clones, 85% of which are singletons. CDR1 and CDR2 from the germline V gene are SGHTA and FQGNSA. Losses at the gene ends were 5 bases for V and 5 bases for J; bases not matched to a gene: 2. This CDR3 spans 12 amino acids.

The J gene is TRBJ1-2, the V gene TRBV7-2; the match to TRBD1 covers 7 bases. The sample was PBMCs or T cells enriched from blood (not recorded which). The sequence was collected from a woman in her 50s with acute COVID-19. This CDR3 is CASSKTGYGYTF. The CDR3 nucleotides read TGTGCCAGCAGCAAGACAGGGTATGGCTACACCTTC. The full variable domain, in which reference TRBV7-2 and TRBJ1-2 provide the parts outside the CDR3, is GAGVSQSPSNKVTEKGKDVELRCDPISGHTALYWYRQSLGQGLEFLIYFQGNSAPDKSGLPSDRFSAERTGGSVSTLTIQRTQQEDSAVYLCASSKTGYGYTFGSGTRLTVV.